Presented here are 6 T cell receptor beta chains from one specimen sequenced in a study of T cell clones after liver transplantation. Profiling relied on immunoSEQ multiplex PCR, and the TCRdb table lists in-frame clones only, not all of them. This sample carries 45,000 or so clones, about 82% of them seen once, and the ten largest clones take 2% to 3%. Specimen: CD4+ T cells from blood, collected 24 months after liver transplant. Source of these receptors: a human patient who received a liver transplant. T cells may partly derive from the graft donor.

The chain recombines TRBV28 with TRBJ1-2; no reliable D call. This CDR3 has 13 residues. V was pared by 6 bases and J by 6 bases, with 14 bases between. Germline lookup yields CDR1 MDHEN and CDR2 SYDVKM. The CDR3 DNA reads as TGTGCCAGCAGCCCCCCCTGGACGGATGGCTACACCTTC. This encodes CASSPPWTDGYTF.

The chain uses TRBV10-3 and TRBJ2-2; 7 nucleotides match TRBD1. The germline CDR1 and CDR2 sequences are ENHRY and SYGVKD. The CDR3 consists of 16 residues. The V and J ends lost 7 bases and 5 bases, in that order; junction bases with no gene match: 13. The CDR3 nucleotides are TGTGCCATCAAAAAAGGACAGACAGGGATAACCGGGGAGCTGTTTTTT. Translating it yields CAIKKGQTGITGELFF.

V and J are TRBV19 and TRBJ1-1; 7 bases agree with TRBD1. Germline V lookup: CDR1 LNHDA, CDR2 SQIVND (reference sequence). The J segment lost 1 base and the V segment lost 0 bases, leaving 2 bases of the junction unmatched. This CDR3 contains 15 residues. CDR3: CASSIDAGGNTEAFF. The CDR3 DNA reads as TGTGCCAGTAGTATAGATGCAGGGGGGAACACTGAAGCTTTCTTT.

The chain carries TRBV11-3 and TRBJ2-2; D unclear. V shed 5 bases and J shed 6 bases, with 13 bases lying between them. This CDR3 contains 14 residues. The germline gives CDR1 SGHNT, CDR2 YENEEA. CDR3 DNA: TGTGCCAGCAGCCCCAGCAACAGTGCCGGGGAGCTGTTTTTT. Residues: CASSPSNSAGELFF.

V usage is TRBV9 and J usage is TRBJ2-3; 11 bases align to TRBD1. Trimming removed 0 bases from V and 4 bases from J; junction bases left unmatched: 4. CDR1 and CDR2 (germline): SGDLS, YYNGEE. This CDR3 region has 16 residues. CDR3 DNA: TGTGCCAGCAGCGTAGTCCGGACAGGGGGCTCAGATACGCAGTATTTT. Its protein product is CASSVVRTGGSDTQYF.

J is TRBJ1-3 and V is TRBV4-1; D remains unclear. Deletions cut 1 base from V and 0 bases from J, with 13 bases between. The CDR3 is 17 amino acids. CDR1 MGHRA and CDR2 YSYEKL come from the germline V gene. The CDR3 region has the DNA TGCGCCAGCAGCCAAGGGCGGTTCTCCAGCTCTGGAAACACCATATATTTT. As protein: CASSQGRFSSSGNTIYF.